The 3 T cell receptor beta chains below come from one sample, sequenced in a study of human T cells and chemical hapten exposure. Each CDR3 protein is one row after TCRdb ran MiXCR on the RACE reads. Of roughly 43,000 distinct CDR3 sequences in the sample, around a tenth are singletons; the top ten hold about 14%. The sample's time point: patch test 2, 6 weeks after DPC sensitization. Specified treatment: therapeutic diphenylcyclopropenone sensitization with weekly scalp DPC. From whole blood left unfractionated, total RNA was extracted. The sequencing used whole blood, collected in connection with sensitization to the hapten diphenylcyclopropenone (DPC). Receptors originate from a young woman with alopecia areata. Some clones in this sample may be carry-over from other donors' samples.

This clonotype was seen many times. The chain links TRBV4-1 to TRBJ2-5; no definite D call. The CDR3 consists of 15 residues. V lost 4 bases and J 2 bases, leaving 14 bases between the germline ends. Germline CDR1 is MGHRA and CDR2 is YSYEKL. CDR3 DNA: TGCGCCAGCAGCCGTGGATGGTCTATTCAAGAGACCCAGTACTTC. It encodes CASSRGWSIQETQYF.

There are many counts of this clonotype. This chain connects TRBV27 to TRBJ2-1, with D possibly being TRBD2 (5 bases). The CDR3 has 15 amino acids. Germline V gene data show CDR1 as MNHEY and CDR2 as SMNVEV (reference sequence). V dropped 5 bases and J dropped 9 bases, with 20 bases sitting between them. In DNA, the CDR3 is TGTGCCAGCAGTACCCCGCCGGGGTGGGAAGGTGAGCAGTTCTTC. Protein sequence: CASSTPPGWEGEQFF.

This clonotype was detected many times. V gene TRBV28 combines with J gene TRBJ1-5; 8 nucleotides line up with TRBD1. Germline CDR1 MDHEN, CDR2 SYDVKM. This CDR3 is 15 amino acids long. J gave up 2 bases and V 2 bases, and 2 bases lay outside the gene matches. CDR3: CASSLQGARNQPQHF. The CDR3 coding sequence is TGTGCCAGCAGTTTACAGGGGGCGCGCAATCAGCCCCAGCATTTT.